The rows below give T cell receptor beta chains drawn from one sample of a study of blood T cells in healthy people across ages. TCRdb re-called the 5' RACE reads through MiXCR, storing one row per CDR3 protein. The top ten clones hold less than 5% of a sample with approximately 1.5 million distinct CDR3 sequences, 35% to 45% of them seen once. Source material: blood. Receptor source: a woman younger than 30 in good health. Both conserved end residues are part of each CDR3. A D gene is named only where the DNA matches it firmly. Not all rows give a size; the values are once, few, many and, for expanded clones, a class.

j_call	d_call	v_call	clone_size	cdr3_nt	cdr3_aa
TRBJ2-7	NA	TRBV20-1	NA	TGCAGTGCTGGGGGGGACAGACTATCTCCCAACCCCTACGAGCAGTACTTC	CSAGGDRLSPNPYEQYF
TRBJ2-3	NA	TRBV6-1	NA	TGTGCCAGCAGGCGGACGCACCTCACAGATACGCAGTATTTT	CASRRTHLTDTQYF
TRBJ2-1	NA	TRBV27	few	TGTGCCAGCAGTTTATCGTCAGGGCCAGGCTATGAGCAGTTCTTC	CASSLSSGPGYEQFF
TRBJ2-1	NA	TRBV13	NA	TGTGCCAGCAGCCCGCTGCAATTCTACAATGAGCAGTTCTTC	CASSPLQFYNEQFF
TRBJ1-5	TRBD1	TRBV4-1	NA	TGCGCCAGCAGCCAAGTACGGGACAGGGTTCAGCCCCAGCATTTT	CASSQVRDRVQPQHF
TRBJ2-1	TRBD2	TRBV20-1	few	TGCAGTGCTAGGTGGCAGCGGGGCTACAATGAGCAGTTCTTC	CSARWQRGYNEQFF
TRBJ1-5	TRBD1	TRBV3-1	NA	TGTGCCAGCAGCCACGGACAGGGGAATCAGCCCCAGCATTTT	CASSHGQGNQPQHF
TRBJ2-3	TRBD2	TRBV6-2/TRBV6-3	few	TGTGCCAGCAGTTACTCGACTAGCGGGGGCCAAACTCAGTATTTT	CASSYSTSGGQTQYF
TRBJ2-3	TRBD1	TRBV29-1	NA	TGCAGCGTGTTGGACAGGGGGCTGGCAGATACGCAGTATTTT	CSVLDRGLADTQYF
TRBJ1-5	NA	TRBV5-5	NA	TGTGCCAGCAGCTTATGGGCAGACGATAGCAATCAGCCCCAGCATTTT	CASSLWADDSNQPQHF
TRBJ2-5	NA	TRBV7-2	few	TGTGCCAGCAGCTTACCTGGGCCGGGTTCCCAGTACTTC	CASSLPGPGSQYF
TRBJ2-5	NA	TRBV27	NA	TGTGCCAGCAGTTTCGCGGTCAGAGGGAAGTGGGAGCAGTACTTC	CASSFAVRGKWEQYF
TRBJ1-1	NA	TRBV9	few	TGTGCCAGCAGCGTAAACGGGAACACTGAAGCTTTCTTT	CASSVNGNTEAFF
TRBJ2-2	NA	TRBV29-1	few	TGCAGCGTTGTACCCTCTGGACTGTCGAACACCGGGGAGCTGTTTTTT	CSVVPSGLSNTGELFF
TRBJ2-7	TRBD2	TRBV28	NA	TGTGCCAGCAGTTCTGCGGGACTAGCGGCACTAAGGTACGAGCAGTACTTC	CASSSAGLAALRYEQYF
TRBJ2-5	TRBD1	TRBV7-2	NA	TGTGCCAGCAGCTTAGGGGGGACAGGGAGTTACGAGACCCAGTACTTC	CASSLGGTGSYETQYF
TRBJ1-1	NA	TRBV12-3/TRBV12-4	NA	TGTGCCAGCAGTCGGGCCGGGACGGGGAACACTGAAGCTTTCTTT	CASSRAGTGNTEAFF
TRBJ2-1	NA	TRBV4-3	many	TGCGCCAGCAGCCAAGCGGGACTGTCCTACAATGAGCAGTTCTTC	CASSQAGLSYNEQFF
TRBJ1-5	NA	TRBV4-1	NA	TGCGCCAGCAGCCAATCCGAGGGACACCTAAATCAGCCCCAGCATTTT	CASSQSEGHLNQPQHF
TRBJ1-1	NA	TRBV10-3	NA	TGTGCCATCAGTGAGACGCCTGAGGGAACTGAAGCTTTCTTT	CAISETPEGTEAFF
TRBJ1-4	NA	TRBV25-1	NA	TGTGCCAGCAGTAACAGCAGCGGTGAAAAAGCAACTAATGAAAAACTGTTTTTT	CASSNSSGEKATNEKLFF
TRBJ2-5	NA	TRBV12-3/TRBV12-4	few	TGTGCCAGCAGTTTCTGGGGGCGCGAGTCGGAGACCCAGTACTTC	CASSFWGRESETQYF
TRBJ2-1	NA	TRBV6-5	NA	TGTGCCAGCAGTTACGGTGCAGGGCCTCAGTTCTTC	CASSYGAGPQFF
TRBJ2-1	NA	TRBV21-1	many	TGTGCCAGCTCAATTAAACCGGGAAAAGGGAGTGAGCAGTTCTTC	CASSIKPGKGSEQFF
TRBJ2-7	NA	TRBV7-9	many	TGTGCCAGCAGCTTAACGATCCGGGACAACTACGAGCAGTACTTC	CASSLTIRDNYEQYF
TRBJ2-7	TRBD2	TRBV7-2	NA	TGTGCCAGCAGCTCTCACGCCGGGATACTAGCGGCAGACGAGCAGTACTTC	CASSSHAGILAADEQYF
TRBJ1-6	NA	TRBV12-3/TRBV12-4	few	TGTGCCAGCACCCTTAGAACGGGACAATATAATTCACCCCTCCACTTT	CASTLRTGQYNSPLHF
TRBJ2-3	TRBD2	TRBV20-1	NA	TGCAGTGCTAGCGACATGGGGAGGGAGCAGTATTTT	CSASDMGREQYF
TRBJ2-5	NA	TRBV4-2	NA	TGTGCCAGCGGCCAAATAGTGGGAGAGACCCAGTACTTC	CASGQIVGETQYF
TRBJ2-3	NA	TRBV11-2	NA	TGTGCCAGCAGCCCCCTTAGAGCCGGGAATTGGGACACAGATACGCAGTATTTT	CASSPLRAGNWDTDTQYF
TRBJ2-1	NA	TRBV12-3/TRBV12-4	NA	TGTGCCAGCAGTCGACTCGGACAGTCCAATGAGCAGTTCTTC	CASSRLGQSNEQFF
TRBJ1-5	NA	TRBV19	NA	TGTGCCAGTAGTATAGATCGCCCCTTCAGTGAGCCCCAGCATTTT	CASSIDRPFSEPQHF
TRBJ2-7	NA	TRBV5-1	few	TGCGCCAGCAGCTTTTTCGGGAACAATTACGAGCAGTACTTC	CASSFFGNNYEQYF
TRBJ2-5	NA	TRBV18	NA	TGTGCCAGCTCACCCTTAGACACACAAGAGACCCAGTACTTC	CASSPLDTQETQYF
TRBJ1-5	NA	TRBV4-1	few	TGCGCCAGCAGCCCCCTCCGGGGCAATCAGCCCCAGCATTTT	CASSPLRGNQPQHF
TRBJ1-2	NA	TRBV12-3/TRBV12-4	NA	TGTGCCACCGACACGCTCTACACCTTC	CATDTLYTF
TRBJ2-1	TRBD2	TRBV7-2	once	TGTGCCAGCAGTTTTCGAGCGGGAGGGCCCCCCCAGTACAATGAGCAGTTCTTC	CASSFRAGGPPQYNEQFF
TRBJ1-1	TRBD1	TRBV5-1	NA	TGCGCCAGCAGCTTCGGGACAGGGAATGCTTTCTTT	CASSFGTGNAFF
TRBJ2-3	NA	TRBV9	few	TGTGCCAGCAGCGGGACAGTCCTCCCAGATACGCAGTATTTT	CASSGTVLPDTQYF
TRBJ1-5	NA	TRBV20-1	NA	TGCAGTGCTTGGAATAGCAATCAGCCCCAGCATTTT	CSAWNSNQPQHF
TRBJ2-7	NA	TRBV6-1	NA	TGTGCCAGCAGTGAAGCTGGAGGTTGGTACGAGCAGTACTTC	CASSEAGGWYEQYF
TRBJ1-1	TRBD1	TRBV20-1	NA	TGCAGTGCTACGGGACAGGGGGCCACTGAAGCTTTCTTT	CSATGQGATEAFF
TRBJ1-2	NA	TRBV11-1	NA	TGTGCCAGCAGCTCACGACAGAGCCATCTCTCGTTCTACACCTTC	CASSSRQSHLSFYTF
TRBJ1-5	TRBD1	TRBV6-6	few	TGTGCCAGCAGCTATGGGACAGGGGCTAGCAATCAGCCCCAGCATTTT	CASSYGTGASNQPQHF
TRBJ2-7	NA	TRBV7-3	NA	TGTACCAGCAGCTTAACAGCCCCGAACAATGAGCAGTACTTC	CTSSLTAPNNEQYF